This passage covers 18 T cell receptor beta chains from one sample sequenced in a study of vaccination effects on CD4 cells after COVID-19. Sequencing was performed with immunoSEQ multiplex PCR; in TCRdb, only in-frame clones are kept and a portion is missing. This repertoire shows around 30,000 clones, 65% found once; its top ten account for 9.9%. Their antigens are not known. Investigators separated out CD4+ T cells once 10 days of culture had passed. The sample here was CD4+ T cells from PBMCs cultured without peptide, taken before COVID-19 vaccination. Source of these receptors: a human donor who received a COVID-19 vaccine.

This clone has only a few counts. The V call is TRBV3-1 (or the pseudogene TRBV3-2), the J call TRBJ2-1; 13 bases map to TRBD2. This CDR3 contains 16 residues. V was clipped by 0 bases and J by 7 bases; unmatched bases: 3. The germline gives CDR1 LGHDT, CDR2 YNNKEL (reference sequence). The CDR3 loop is CASSQEGLAGMNEQFF. The CDR3 coding sequence is TGTGCCAGCAGCCAAGAGGGACTAGCGGGGATGAATGAGCAGTTCTTC.

The chain uses TRBV6-5 and TRBJ2-5; D ambiguous. The V and J ends lost 0 bases and 0 bases respectively, with 8 bases between them. The CDR3 covers 15 residues. The germline V gene encodes CDR1 MNHEY and CDR2 SVGAGI. The CDR3 DNA reads as TGTGCCAGCAGTTACTCGCCTTTGTACCAAGAGACCCAGTACTTC. Translation: CASSYSPLYQETQYF.

This clone was observed a few times. The rearrangement links TRBV5-1 to TRBJ2-7, with D unclear. In germline, CDR1 is SGHRS, CDR2 YFSETQ. The CDR3 totals 14 residues. The V gene lost 2 bases and the J gene lost 0 bases, with 9 bases spanning the gap. The CDR3 is CASSLESTSYEQYF. CDR3 DNA: TGCGCCAGCAGCTTAGAATCTACCTCCTACGAGCAGTACTTC.

The chain carries TRBV10-1 and TRBJ2-5; 13 nucleotides agree with TRBD2. CDR1 and CDR2 (germline): WNHNN, SYGVQD (reference sequence). The CDR3 is 15 amino acids. J gave up 3 bases and V 4 bases, and 2 bases lay outside the gene matches. Here the CDR3 DNA reads TGCGCCAGCAGTGGGGGGACTAGCGGGAAAGAGACCCAGTACTTC. Its protein is CASSGGTSGKETQYF.

The chain links TRBV12-5 to TRBJ1-4, with unresolved D. The CDR3 has 15 residues. V dropped 5 bases and J dropped 0 bases, with 10 bases sitting between them. The V gene's germline CDR1 is LGHNT and CDR2 FRNRAP. As DNA, the CDR3 is TGTGCTAGTGGTCCCTCGATTGCAACTAATGAAAAACTGTTTTTT. As protein: CASGPSIATNEKLFF.

This clone is a singleton in its sample. The chain employs TRBV6-5 and TRBJ2-7; D is uncertain. Germline CDR1 and CDR2: MNHEY and SVGAGI. V was pared by 7 bases and J by 0 bases, with 13 bases between. CDR3 size: 14 residues. CDR3 loop: CASKELTLSYEQYF. CDR3 DNA: TGTGCCAGCAAGGAGCTAACGCTCTCCTACGAGCAGTACTTC.

This rearrangement joins TRBV7-9 to TRBJ2-5, with D possibly being TRBD1 (5 bases). The V end lost 6 bases, the J end lost 1 base, and 12 bases lay between the germline ends. The CDR3 sequence is 14 residues long. Per the germline V gene, CDR1 is SEHNR and CDR2 is FQNEAQ (reference sequence). CDR3 residues: CASRGRVSQETQYF. The CDR3 nucleotides are TGTGCCAGCAGGGGCAGGGTATCCCAAGAGACCCAGTACTTC.

In DNA, the CDR3 is TGTGCCAGCAGCTTACAGGGCGTTCTGTTTCCCCTCCACTTT. It is translated as CASSLQGVLFPLHF. The J gene is TRBJ1-6, the V gene TRBV6-5; D perhaps matches TRBD1 (6 bases). Germline V gives CDR1 MNHEY, CDR2 SVGAGI. The germline V and J ends were trimmed by 6 bases and 13 bases, with 19 bases remaining between them. CDR3 size: 14 residues.

The chain is built from TRBV5-1 and TRBJ2-5; a possible D gene is TRBD2 (6 bases). The V end was cut by 3 bases, the J end by 4 bases, with 13 bases between. The CDR3 consists of 14 residues. Per the germline V gene, CDR1 is SGHRS and CDR2 is YFSETQ. CDR3 region: CASSWAGTGETQYF. The CDR3 DNA reads as TGCGCCAGCAGCTGGGCGGGAACGGGAGAGACCCAGTACTTC.

This chain uses TRBV7-8 with TRBJ1-3, with D uncertain. V was cut by 1 base and J by 1 base, with 23 bases left in between. The CDR3 is 20 amino acids. CDR1 is SGHVS, CDR2 FQNEAQ, per germline. The CDR3 sequence: CASSLVSGGQRGGSGNTIYF. DNA of the CDR3: TGTGCCAGCAGCTTAGTTAGTGGCGGGCAGAGAGGAGGATCTGGAAACACCATATATTTT.

The rearrangement joins TRBV6-1 to TRBJ1-2; D is ambiguous. The CDR3 spans 15 residues. CDR1 is MNHNS, CDR2 SASEGT, per germline. Trimming took off 1 base at V and 0 bases at J, with 9 bases between the two ends. For the CDR3, the DNA is TGTGCCAGCAGTGAAGATTTGGCTACTAACTATGGCTACACCTTC. Translating gives CASSEDLATNYGYTF.

This clone turned up a few times. The chain recombines TRBV6-1 with TRBJ2-1; D not certain. Trimming shortened V by 3 bases and J by 4 bases, and 7 bases separated the two germline ends. This CDR3 has 13 residues. CDR1 MNHNS and CDR2 SASEGT come from the germline V gene. The CDR3 DNA follows: TGTGCCAGCAGTGATGCCAGATACAATGAGCAGTTCTTC. It translates to CASSDARYNEQFF.

There are a few counts of this clone. The rearrangement uses TRBV12-3 or TRBV12-4 and TRBJ2-5; D uncertain. The CDR3 runs 13 residues. The V and J ends lost 3 bases and 3 bases respectively, with 8 bases between them. Here the CDR3 reads CASSLAAKETQYF. Written as DNA, the CDR3 is TGTGCCAGCAGTTTGGCGGCCAAAGAGACCCAGTACTTC.

This clone was found a few times. The chain couples TRBV24-1 to TRBJ2-2; 7 nucleotides line up with TRBD2. The V segment lost 4 bases and the J segment 1 base; nucleotides outside the gene matches: 5. CDR3 length: 16 residues. In germline, CDR1 is KGHDR, CDR2 SFDVKD. The CDR3 DNA reads as TGTGCCACCAGTGACCGGACGGGGGGGAACACCGGGGAGCTGTTTTTT. Its protein is CATSDRTGGNTGELFF.

V is TRBV9 and J is TRBJ2-2; D gene unclear. CDR3 size: 12 residues. Germline CDR1 reads SGDLS; CDR2 reads YYNGEE. V lost 3 bases and J lost 5, with 5 bases in between. This CDR3 reads CASSELTGELFF. The CDR3 bases are TGTGCCAGCAGCGAACTGACCGGGGAGCTGTTTTTT.

The V and J genes are TRBV11-1 and TRBJ1-1; D not resolved. Trimming shortened V by 1 base and J by 1 base, and 4 bases separated the two germline ends. Germline V lookup: CDR1 SGHAT, CDR2 FQDESV (reference sequence). The CDR3 spans 13 residues. CDR3 sequence (DNA): TGTGCCAGCAGCTTAGGCAGGAACACTGAAGCTTTCTTT. The encoded protein is CASSLGRNTEAFF.

This clone was counted a few times. This chain links TRBV3-1 (or the pseudogene TRBV3-2) with TRBJ1-2; the D gene is possibly TRBD1 (5 bases). V lost 0 bases and J 1 base, leaving 18 bases between the germline ends. Looked up from germline, CDR1 is LGHDT and CDR2 is YNNKEL (reference sequence). The CDR3 spans 18 residues. CDR3 nucleotides: TGTGCCAGCAGCCAAGAGGGGGTTGTTCTTGGGGGTAACTATGGCTACACCTTC. Its translation is CASSQEGVVLGGNYGYTF.

This clone was found a few times. The rearrangement uses TRBV15 and TRBJ2-7, with D possibly matching TRBD1 (6 bases). Germline CDR1 LNHNV, CDR2 YYDKDF (reference sequence). V lost 3 bases and J lost 3, with 15 bases in between. The CDR3 spans 15 residues. CDR3 region: CATSRETHRDYEQYF. Written as DNA, the CDR3 is TGTGCCACCAGCAGGGAAACTCACAGGGACTACGAGCAGTACTTC.